The 18 T cell receptor beta chains below come from one sample, sequenced in a study of T-cell reconstitution after alpha-beta-depleted transplantation in children. Unique molecular identifiers were incorporated during preparation of the TCRbeta library. TCRdb used MiXCR to reprocess the PCR reads, holding one entry per CDR3 protein. The sample contains a few hundred thousand distinct CDR3 sequences, about 17% of which appear only once. Sequencing was performed on PBMCs, mostly from graft donor cells, taken 360 days after TCRalphabeta/CD19-depleted stem cell transplant. The receptor set was obtained from a boy under two years old who had a stem cell transplant for Wiskott-Aldrich syndrome, so the T cells may come from the graft donor.

This rearrangement joins TRBV6-5 to TRBJ2-3; D gene uncertain. The germline CDR1 and CDR2 sequences are MNHEY and SVGAGI. V was shortened by 0 bases and J by 6 bases, with 19 bases between the two germline ends. The CDR3 totals 17 residues. The CDR3 loop is CASSYSGFLSGWDTQYF. The CDR3 DNA sequence: TGTGCCAGCAGTTACTCGGGATTCCTCTCAGGTTGGGATACGCAGTATTTT.

This clonotype was detected a few times. The chain couples TRBV12-3 or TRBV12-4 to TRBJ1-4, with a weak D call TRBD1 (5 bases). The CDR3 runs to 15 residues. Deletions cut 5 bases from V and 3 bases from J, with 13 bases between. CDR3 amino acids: CASSPRQPANEKLFF. The CDR3 DNA is TGTGCCAGCAGTCCCCGACAGCCAGCTAATGAAAAACTGTTTTTT.

The chain uses TRBV27 and TRBJ2-2; TRBD1 might be the D (5 bases). Trimming removed 4 bases from V and 8 bases from J, with 11 bases in between. The CDR3 length is 13 residues. Germline V CDR1 and CDR2: MNHEY, SMNVEV (reference sequence). Here the CDR3 reads CASSSQVPGELFF. In DNA, the CDR3 is TGTGCCAGCAGTTCACAGGTACCGGGGGAGCTGTTTTTT.

This sequence joins TRBV20-1 and TRBJ2-5, with D unresolved. The CDR3 is made up of 13 amino acids. The germline V gene encodes CDR1 DFQATT and CDR2 SNEGSKA (reference sequence). Trimming stripped 2 bases from V and 6 bases from J, with 13 bases between. CDR3 DNA: TGCAGTGCTAGAAAATTGGATGTACAGACCCAGTACTTC. Translated, it gives CSARKLDVQTQYF.

This clonotype was observed a handful of times. The chain employs TRBV5-1 and TRBJ2-7; possible D gene TRBD2, 5 bases. Germline CDR1 SGHRS, CDR2 YFSETQ. The CDR3 sequence is 14 residues long. V shed 1 base and J shed 3 bases, with 11 bases lying between them. The CDR3 bases are TGCGCCAGCAGCTTGTTAGGACTGAACTACGAGCAGTACTTC. Its translation is CASSLLGLNYEQYF.

The chain has TRBV10-3 and TRBJ2-2; TRBD1 might be the D (6 bases). Germline assignment: CDR1 ENHRY and CDR2 SYGVKD. Trimming took 11 bases from V and 7 from J, leaving 11 bases between them. The CDR3 sequence is 11 residues long. The CDR3 nucleotides read TGTGCCTCAAGGACAGTCGGGGAGCTGTTTTTT. Amino acids: CASRTVGELFF.

The rearrangement uses TRBV5-1 and TRBJ1-1, with no clear D. CDR3 length equals 16 residues. Germline-derived CDR1 and CDR2 are SGHRS and YFSETQ. Trimming removed 3 bases from V and 5 bases from J, with 20 bases in between. CDR3 sequence (DNA): TGCGCCAGCAGCTCTACTAACCTCAGGCGCCGTACTGAAGCTTTCTTT. Its protein product is CASSSTNLRRRTEAFF. The full variable domain, with the rest looked up from reference TRBV5-1 and TRBJ1-1, is KAGVTQTPRYLIKTRGQQVTLSCSPISGHRSVSWYQQTPGQGLQFLFEYFSETQRNKGNFPGRFSGRQFSNSRSEMNVSTLELGDSALYLCASSSTNLRRRTEAFFGQGTRLTVV.

The chain has TRBV5-1 and TRBJ1-2; TRBD1 agrees at 12 bases. V was clipped by 4 bases and J by 7 bases; unmatched bases: 5. The CDR3 is 14 residues long. Germline CDR1 and CDR2: SGHRS and YFSETQ. The CDR3 loop reads CASSRGQGAGGYTF. The CDR3 DNA is TGCGCCAGCAGCAGGGGACAGGGGGCAGGTGGCTACACCTTC.

This clonotype occurred many times. This chain joins TRBV15 and TRBJ2-3; D tentatively reads TRBD1 or TRBD2 (6 bases each). CDR3 length: 16 amino acids. Germline V gene lookup returns CDR1 LNHNV and CDR2 YYDKDF (reference sequence). Trimming took off 10 bases at V and 2 bases at J, with 22 bases between the two ends. CDR3 region: CASRVGRGQDTDTQYF. The CDR3 DNA follows: TGTGCCAGCCGCGTCGGCCGGGGGCAGGACACAGATACGCAGTATTTT.

This clonotype was seen just once. This rearrangement joins TRBV12-3 or TRBV12-4 to TRBJ2-3, with 9 bases matching TRBD1. With V trimmed by 5 bases and J by 2 bases, 5 bases remained unmatched. The CDR3 is 15 amino acids. CDR3 coding DNA: TGTGCCAGCAGTCTCGACAGGGGGAACACAGATACGCAGTATTTT. It is translated as CASSLDRGNTDTQYF.

This chain links TRBV7-6 with TRBJ2-7; D possibly matches TRBD1 or TRBD2 (6 bases each). There are 15 residues in the CDR3. V lost 1 base to trimming and J lost 3 bases, with 13 bases between them. CDR1 and CDR2 from the germline V gene are SGHVS and FNYEAQ. The CDR3 is CASSLVQGLYYEQYF. The DNA of the CDR3 is TGTGCCAGCAGCTTAGTACAGGGACTTTACTACGAGCAGTACTTC.

This clonotype was counted a single time. The J gene is TRBJ2-7, the V gene TRBV20-1, with 8 positions matching TRBD1. Germline CDR1 reads DFQATT; CDR2 reads SNEGSKA (reference sequence). This CDR3 region has 14 residues. J was trimmed by 2 bases and V by 5 bases; bases with no gene match: 8. Here the CDR3 reads CSACRDRRAYEQYF. The CDR3 region has the DNA TGCAGTGCTTGCCGGGACAGGAGGGCCTACGAGCAGTACTTC.

This clonotype has a handful of counts. This chain uses TRBV20-1 with TRBJ2-5; 7 bases map to TRBD2. CDR3 length: 14 residues. V shed 3 bases, J shed 2 bases, and the junction held 6 bases outside the gene matches. The germline V gene has CDR1 DFQATT and CDR2 SNEGSKA (reference sequence). CDR3 nucleotide sequence: TGCAGTGCTAGTTCTTGGGACTATCAAGAGACCCAGTACTTC. Its translation: CSASSWDYQETQYF.

At least ten counts were recorded for this clonotype. Here the CDR3 DNA reads TGTGCCATCAGTGAGAGTAGGACTAGCGGATCCTACGAGCAGTACTTC. It is translated as CAISESRTSGSYEQYF. The genes are TRBV10-3 and TRBJ2-7, with 10 nucleotides matching TRBD2. CDR1 and CDR2 (germline): ENHRY, SYGVKD. This CDR3 is 16 amino acids long. V trimming: 2 bases; J trimming: 1 base; junction bases outside the gene matches: 5.

The rearrangement uses TRBV6-2 or TRBV6-3 and TRBJ2-7; D unresolved. The germline V and J ends were trimmed by 7 bases and 4 bases, with 14 bases remaining between them. The CDR3 is 13 amino acids. CDR1 and CDR2 (germline): MNHEY, SVGEGT. The CDR3 sequence is CASTRTWRYEQYF. As DNA, the CDR3 is TGTGCCAGCACGAGGACCTGGAGATACGAGCAGTACTTC.

V gene TRBV5-1 combines with J gene TRBJ2-4, with D possibly being TRBD1 or TRBD2 (5 bases each). The V and J ends lost 4 bases and 7 bases respectively, with 18 bases between them. This CDR3 region has 15 residues. Germline CDR1 reads SGHRS; CDR2 reads YFSETQ. CDR3 residues: CASSLAPGPFNIQYF. The CDR3 DNA reads TGCGCCAGCAGCCTAGCCCCGGGGCCATTTAACATTCAGTACTTC.

V usage is TRBV10-3 and J usage is TRBJ1-1, with D possibly being TRBD1 (5 bases). CDR1 is ENHRY, CDR2 SYGVKD, per germline. CDR3 size: 15 residues. The V end was cut by 0 bases, the J end by 2 bases, with 10 bases between. CDR3 region: CAISESHRSNTEAFF. The CDR3 DNA sequence: TGTGCCATCAGTGAGTCCCACAGGTCTAACACTGAAGCTTTCTTT.

This clonotype was found a few times. V is TRBV6-5 and J is TRBJ2-3; D possibly corresponds to TRBD2 (5 bases). V was clipped by 0 bases and J by 2 bases, with 21 bases between them. The CDR3 has 19 amino acids. CDR1 MNHEY and CDR2 SVGAGI come from the germline V gene. CDR3 loop: CASSYSTGRRGLATDTQYF. The CDR3 DNA follows: TGTGCCAGCAGTTACTCAACGGGTAGAAGAGGACTCGCCACAGATACGCAGTATTTT.